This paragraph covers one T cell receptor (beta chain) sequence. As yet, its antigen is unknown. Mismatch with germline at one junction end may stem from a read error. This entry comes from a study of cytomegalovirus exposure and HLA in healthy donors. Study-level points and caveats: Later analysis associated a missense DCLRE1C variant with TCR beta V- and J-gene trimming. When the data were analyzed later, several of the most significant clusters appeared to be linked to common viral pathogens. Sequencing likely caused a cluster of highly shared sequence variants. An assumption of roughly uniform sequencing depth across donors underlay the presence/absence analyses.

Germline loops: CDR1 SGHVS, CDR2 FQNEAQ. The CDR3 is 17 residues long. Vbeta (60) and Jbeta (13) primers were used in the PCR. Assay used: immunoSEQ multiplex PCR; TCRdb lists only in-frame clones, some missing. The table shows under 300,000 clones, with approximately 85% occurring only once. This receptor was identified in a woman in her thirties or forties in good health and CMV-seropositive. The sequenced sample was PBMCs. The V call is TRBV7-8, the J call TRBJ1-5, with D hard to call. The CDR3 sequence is CASSVGRPDYSNQPRHF. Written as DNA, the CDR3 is TGTGCCAGCAGTGTCGGCCGGCCCGATTATAGCAATCAGCCCCGGCATTTT.